Listed here are 19 T cell receptor beta chains from one sample, sequenced in a study of blood T cell repertoires in COVID-19. Method: immunoSEQ multiplex PCR; TCRdb's copy keeps in-frame clones and lacks some. The sample shows some 300,000 clones, around nine tenths of them seen only once. The sample taken for sequencing was PBMCs or T cells enriched from blood (not recorded which). The source of these receptors is a woman aged 45-60 years who had been exposed to COVID-19.

Remarks on this clone: The junction and the germline gene differ at one end; a read error may be behind it. This chain connects TRBV5-5 to TRBJ1-3; D perhaps matches TRBD1 (5 bases). This CDR3 is 14 amino acids long. The germline V gene encodes CDR1 SGHKS and CDR2 YYEKEE (reference sequence). The CDR3 here is CASSFRDQGTTIYF. As DNA, the CDR3 is TGTGCCAGCAGCTTTCGTGACCAGGGAACCACCATATATTTT.

CDR3 sequence: CASRERANYGYTF. Written as DNA, the CDR3 is TGTGCCAGTAGAGAACGAGCTAACTATGGCTACACCTTC. J is TRBJ1-2 and V is TRBV19; D unclear. CDR3 length: 13 amino acids. CDR1 is LNHDA, CDR2 SQIVND, per germline (reference sequence). Trimming took off 6 bases at V and 0 bases at J, with 8 bases between the two ends. Drawing the rest from reference TRBV19 and TRBJ1-2, the complete variable domain is DGGITQSPKYLFRKEGQNVTLSCEQNLNHDAMYWYRQDPGQGLRLIYYSQIVNDFQKGDIAEGYSVSREKKESFPLTVTSAQKNPTAFYLCASRERANYGYTFGSGTRLTVV.

The chain carries TRBV7-2 and TRBJ2-2, with 7 positions matching TRBD1. This CDR3 is 13 amino acids long. The V gene's germline CDR1 is SGHTA and CDR2 FQGNSA. V lost 11 bases, J lost 6 bases, and 9 bases stayed unmatched. CDR3 region: CASRTGGSGELFF. The CDR3 DNA follows: TGTGCCTCTAGGACAGGAGGTTCCGGGGAGCTGTTTTTT.

The CDR3 loop reads CASSPEGASPGYTF. The CDR3 DNA reads TGTGCCAGCAGCCCGGAGGGGGCGAGTCCTGGCTACACCTTC. V and J are TRBV7-2 and TRBJ1-2, with 7 bases that match TRBD1. This CDR3 comprises 14 residues. Trimming took 5 bases from V and 7 from J; bases not matched to a gene: 10. Per germline, CDR1 SGHTA and CDR2 FQGNSA.

The chain combines TRBV7-8 with TRBJ1-6; D may be TRBD1 (6 bases). In germline, CDR1 is SGHVS, CDR2 FQNEAQ. Trimming pared 2 bases from V and 0 bases from J, leaving 11 bases between. The CDR3 spans 17 residues. The CDR3 loop reads CASSLPGQSSYNSPLHF. CDR3 nucleotide sequence: TGTGCCAGCAGCTTACCCGGACAGAGCTCCTATAATTCACCCCTCCACTTT.

The chain couples TRBV7-6 to TRBJ1-2; 9 bases align to TRBD1. Trimming cost V 4 bases and J 2 bases; bases outside gene matches: 5. The CDR3 is 15 residues long. Germline V gene data show CDR1 as SGHVS and CDR2 as FNYEAQ. In DNA, the CDR3 is TGTGCCAGCAGCTCCTCCGGGACAGGGAACTATGGCTACACCTTC. It specifies CASSSSGTGNYGYTF.

The rearrangement joins TRBV5-1 to TRBJ2-5, with 10 bases matching TRBD1. This CDR3 spans 16 amino acids. Germline CDR1 and CDR2: SGHRS and YFSETQ. V lost 7 bases and J lost 1; bases outside the gene matches: 10. The CDR3 loop reads CASADGRTGGQETQYF. In nucleotides, the CDR3 is TGCGCCAGCGCCGACGGTAGGACAGGGGGCCAAGAGACCCAGTACTTC.

The rearrangement joins TRBV28 to TRBJ1-6; D gene uncertain. The V and J ends lost 3 bases and 10 bases respectively, with 13 bases between them. Germline values: CDR1 MDHEN, CDR2 SYDVKM. This CDR3 has 14 amino acids. The CDR3 region is CASSFAPTGSPLHF. CDR3 DNA sequence: TGTGCCAGCAGTTTCGCTCCCACCGGGTCACCCCTCCACTTT. The variable domain in full, completed from reference TRBV28 and TRBJ1-6, reads DVKVTQSSRYLVKRTGEKVFLECVQDMDHENMFWYRQDPGLGLRLIYFSYDVKMKEKGDIPEGYSVSREKKERFSLILESASTNQTSMYLCASSFAPTGSPLHFGNGTRLTVT.

The gene calls are TRBV19 and TRBJ1-5, with D tentatively TRBD1 (6 bases). V dropped 6 bases and J dropped 4 bases, with 16 bases sitting between them. The CDR3 covers 15 residues. Germline CDR1 reads LNHDA; CDR2 reads SQIVND (reference sequence). CDR3 bases: TGTGCCAGTAGACTCAACAGGGAACCAAATCAGCCCCAGCATTTT. Translating gives CASRLNREPNQPQHF. Variable domain in full (rest from reference TRBV19 and TRBJ1-5): DGGITQSPKYLFRKEGQNVTLSCEQNLNHDAMYWYRQDPGQGLRLIYYSQIVNDFQKGDIAEGYSVSREKKESFPLTVTSAQKNPTAFYLCASRLNREPNQPQHFGDGTRLSIL.

The CDR3 bases are TGTGCCAGCAGCTTCGCGCGAGGGAAGTTAAACACCGGGGAGCTGTTTTTT. Translation: CASSFARGKLNTGELFF. The chain uses TRBV7-8 and TRBJ2-2; the D gene is possibly TRBD2 (5 bases). This CDR3 has 17 residues. Trimming removed 3 bases at V and 2 bases at J, with 16 bases between. Germline CDR1 SGHVS, CDR2 FQNEAQ.

This clone was seen only a few times. V is TRBV2 and J is TRBJ2-5; TRBD1 might be the D (6 bases). V gave up 6 bases and J gave up 5 bases, with 16 bases separating them. CDR1 and CDR2 (germline): SNHLY, FYNNEI. The CDR3 runs to 14 residues. The CDR3 nucleotides are TGTGCCAGCAGCGGGGCAGGGGCGAGTGAGACCCAGTACTTC. As protein: CASSGAGASETQYF.

The chain links TRBV28 to TRBJ2-3; 9 positions agree with TRBD1. Germline assignment: CDR1 MDHEN and CDR2 SYDVKM. With 6 bases clipped from V and 3 bases from J, the junction kept 7 bases outside the gene matches. This CDR3 contains 15 residues. CDR3 sequence (DNA): TGTGCCAGCAGCAGAGATGGGACAGGGACAGATACGCAGTATTTT. As protein: CASSRDGTGTDTQYF.

The chain employs TRBV4-2 and TRBJ2-6, with TRBD1 as a possible D gene (6 bases). Trimming removed 2 bases from V and 0 bases from J, with 11 bases in between. Per germline, CDR1 LGHNA and CDR2 YNFKEQ. There are 17 residues in the CDR3. CDR3 sequence: CASSQSGTSSGANVLTF. CDR3 nucleotide sequence: TGTGCCAGCAGCCAATCCGGGACAAGCTCTGGGGCCAACGTCCTGACTTTC.

The gene calls are TRBV19 and TRBJ1-6; D remains ambiguous. The CDR3 length is 13 residues. V gave up 3 bases and J gave up 13 bases, with 13 bases separating them. Germline CDR1 reads LNHDA; CDR2 reads SQIVND (reference sequence). Here the CDR3 DNA reads TGTGCCAGTAGTATCAGTTATCGTTGGCCCCTCCACTTT. Protein product: CASSISYRWPLHF. Full variable domain (outside the CDR3, taken from reference TRBV19 and TRBJ1-6): DGGITQSPKYLFRKEGQNVTLSCEQNLNHDAMYWYRQDPGQGLRLIYYSQIVNDFQKGDIAEGYSVSREKKESFPLTVTSAQKNPTAFYLCASSISYRWPLHFGNGTRLTVT.

The J gene is TRBJ2-5, the V gene TRBV3-1 (or the pseudogene TRBV3-2); 7 bases agree with TRBD2. With 1 base clipped from V and 4 bases from J, the junction kept 9 bases outside the gene matches. Germline assignment: CDR1 LGHDT and CDR2 YNNKEL (reference sequence). The length of the CDR3 is 16 residues. The CDR3: CASSQGGATGGETQYF. CDR3 DNA: TGTGCCAGCAGCCAAGGAGGGGCGACGGGAGGAGAGACCCAGTACTTC.

The rearrangement links TRBV15 to TRBJ1-2; unclear D gene. The CDR3 runs to 13 residues. The ends were cut back, 8 bases at V and 2 bases at J, with 12 bases in the middle. Looked up from germline, CDR1 is LNHNV and CDR2 is YYDKDF (reference sequence). CDR3 amino acids: CATPIAKNYGYTF. The CDR3 region has the DNA TGTGCCACCCCCATTGCTAAGAACTATGGCTACACCTTC.

The V and J genes are TRBV7-8 and TRBJ1-2, with 12 nucleotides matching TRBD1. Germline CDR1 reads SGHVS; CDR2 reads FQNEAQ. V shed 1 base and J 6 bases; nucleotides not matched to a gene: 18. The CDR3 runs to 20 residues. The CDR3 sequence: CASSLEGIFRDRGRRNGYTF. Here the CDR3 DNA reads TGTGCCAGCAGCTTAGAGGGGATCTTCCGGGACAGGGGGCGCCGAAATGGCTACACCTTC.

This clone is a singleton in its sample. The rearrangement links TRBV19 to TRBJ1-2; no clear D. Germline V gives CDR1 LNHDA, CDR2 SQIVND (reference sequence). The CDR3 contains 14 residues. V was clipped by 7 bases and J by 4 bases, with 16 bases between them. The CDR3 nucleotides read TGTGCCAGTATCCCGGGAGGGAGGGCCTATGGCTACACCTTC. It codes for CASIPGGRAYGYTF.

The J gene is TRBJ1-5, the V gene TRBV12-3 or TRBV12-4; D unclear. V lost 10 bases and J 7 bases, leaving 11 bases between the germline ends. The CDR3 length is 11 residues. The chain's CDR3 is CATRIWQPQHF. CDR3 coding DNA: TGTGCCACGCGAATTTGGCAGCCCCAGCATTTT.